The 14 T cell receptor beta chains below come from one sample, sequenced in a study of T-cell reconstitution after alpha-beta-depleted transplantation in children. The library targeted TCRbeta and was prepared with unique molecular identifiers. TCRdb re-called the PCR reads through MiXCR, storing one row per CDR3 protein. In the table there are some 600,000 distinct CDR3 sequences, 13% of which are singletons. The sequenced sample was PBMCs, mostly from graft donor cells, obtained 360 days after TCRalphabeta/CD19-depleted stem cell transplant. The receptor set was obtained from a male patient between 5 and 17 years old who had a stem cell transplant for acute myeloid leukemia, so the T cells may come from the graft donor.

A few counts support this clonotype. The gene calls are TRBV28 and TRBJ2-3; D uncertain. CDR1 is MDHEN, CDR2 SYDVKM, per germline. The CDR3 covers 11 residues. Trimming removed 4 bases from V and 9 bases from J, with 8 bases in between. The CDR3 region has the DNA TGTGCCAGCAGTTCCGTCTCGACGCAGTATTTT. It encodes CASSSVSTQYF.

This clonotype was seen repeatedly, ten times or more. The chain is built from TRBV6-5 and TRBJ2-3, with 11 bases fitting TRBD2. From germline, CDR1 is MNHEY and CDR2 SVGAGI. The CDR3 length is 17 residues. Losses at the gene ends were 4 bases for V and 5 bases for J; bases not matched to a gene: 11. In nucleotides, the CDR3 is TGTGCCAGCAGTTCCCCCACTCTAGCGGGAGGTGTAGATACGCAGTATTTT. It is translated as CASSSPTLAGGVDTQYF.

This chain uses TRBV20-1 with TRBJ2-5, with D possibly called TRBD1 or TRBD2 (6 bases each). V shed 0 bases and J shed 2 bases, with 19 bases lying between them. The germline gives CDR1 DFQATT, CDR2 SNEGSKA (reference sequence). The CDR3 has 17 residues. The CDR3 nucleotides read TGCAGTGCTAGAGAGGGAGGTCGGGGACAAGGACAAGAGACCCAGTACTTC. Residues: CSAREGGRGQGQETQYF.

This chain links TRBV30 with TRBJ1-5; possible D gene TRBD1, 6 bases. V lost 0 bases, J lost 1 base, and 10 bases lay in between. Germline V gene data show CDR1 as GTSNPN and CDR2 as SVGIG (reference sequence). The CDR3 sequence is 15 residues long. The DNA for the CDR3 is TGTGCCTGGAGTGTGGGGGGCGCAAGCAATCAGCCCCAGCATTTT. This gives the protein CAWSVGGASNQPQHF.

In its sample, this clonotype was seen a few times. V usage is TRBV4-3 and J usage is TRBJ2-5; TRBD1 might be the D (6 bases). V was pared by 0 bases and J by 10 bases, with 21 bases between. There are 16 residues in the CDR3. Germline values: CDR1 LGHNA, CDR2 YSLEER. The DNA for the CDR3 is TGCGCCAGCAGCCAAGAAGGGTCTGGACAGCACTGGGGCCAGTACTTC. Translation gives CASSQEGSGQHWGQYF.

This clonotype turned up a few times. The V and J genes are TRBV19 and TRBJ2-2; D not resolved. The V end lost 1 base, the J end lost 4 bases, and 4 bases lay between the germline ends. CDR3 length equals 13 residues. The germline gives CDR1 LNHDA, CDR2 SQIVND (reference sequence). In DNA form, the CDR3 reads TGTGCCAGTAGTATAGGGAGCACCGGGGAGCTGTTTTTT. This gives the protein CASSIGSTGELFF.

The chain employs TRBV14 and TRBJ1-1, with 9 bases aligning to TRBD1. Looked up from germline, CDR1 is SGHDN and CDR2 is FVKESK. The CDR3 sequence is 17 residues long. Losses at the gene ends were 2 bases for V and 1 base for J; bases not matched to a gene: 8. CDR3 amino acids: CASSQLRDRVSNTEAFF. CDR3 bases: TGTGCCAGCAGCCAACTCCGGGACAGGGTTTCGAACACTGAAGCTTTCTTT.

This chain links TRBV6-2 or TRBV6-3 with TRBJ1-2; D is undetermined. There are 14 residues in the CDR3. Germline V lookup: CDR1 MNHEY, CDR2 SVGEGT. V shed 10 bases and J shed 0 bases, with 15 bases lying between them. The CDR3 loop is CAIGRAGANYGYTF. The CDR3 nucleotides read TGTGCCATCGGCCGGGCCGGAGCTAACTATGGCTACACCTTC.

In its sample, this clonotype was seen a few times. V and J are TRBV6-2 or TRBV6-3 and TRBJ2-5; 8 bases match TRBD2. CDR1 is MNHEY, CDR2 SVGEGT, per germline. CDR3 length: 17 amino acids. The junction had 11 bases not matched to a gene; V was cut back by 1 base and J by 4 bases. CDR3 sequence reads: CASSYWSSGGKRETQYF. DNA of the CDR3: TGTGCCAGCAGTTACTGGTCATCGGGAGGGAAGAGAGAGACCCAGTACTTC.

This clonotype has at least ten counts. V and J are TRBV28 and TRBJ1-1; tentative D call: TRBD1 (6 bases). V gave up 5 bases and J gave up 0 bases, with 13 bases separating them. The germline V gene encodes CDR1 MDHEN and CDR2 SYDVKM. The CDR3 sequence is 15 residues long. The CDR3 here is CASSALQGLNTEAFF. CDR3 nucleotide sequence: TGTGCCAGCAGTGCCCTACAGGGACTGAACACTGAAGCTTTCTTT.

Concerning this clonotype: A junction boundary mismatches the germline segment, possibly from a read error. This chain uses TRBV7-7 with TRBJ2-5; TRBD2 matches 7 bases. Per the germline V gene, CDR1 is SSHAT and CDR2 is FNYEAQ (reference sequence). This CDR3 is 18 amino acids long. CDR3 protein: CASSPRVFRGGDQETQYF. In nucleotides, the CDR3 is TGTGCTAGCAGCCCCCGGGTTTTTCGGGGAGGGGACCAAGAGACCCAGTACTTC.

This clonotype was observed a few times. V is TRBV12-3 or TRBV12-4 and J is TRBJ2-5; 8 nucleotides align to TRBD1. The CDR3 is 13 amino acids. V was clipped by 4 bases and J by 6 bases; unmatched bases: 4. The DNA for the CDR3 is TGTGCCAGCAGTTCGGACAGGGCTAAGACCCAGTACTTC. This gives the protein CASSSDRAKTQYF.

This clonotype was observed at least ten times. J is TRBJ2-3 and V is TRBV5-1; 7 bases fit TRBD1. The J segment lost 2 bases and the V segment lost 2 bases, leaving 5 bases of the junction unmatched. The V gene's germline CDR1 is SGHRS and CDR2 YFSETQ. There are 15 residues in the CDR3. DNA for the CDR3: TGCGCCAGCAGCTTACACAGGGGCCCCACAGATACGCAGTATTTT. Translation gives CASSLHRGPTDTQYF.

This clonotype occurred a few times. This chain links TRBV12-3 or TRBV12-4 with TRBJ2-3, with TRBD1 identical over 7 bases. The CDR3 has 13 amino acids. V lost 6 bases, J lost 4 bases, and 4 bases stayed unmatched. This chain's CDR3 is CASSTGVSDTQYF. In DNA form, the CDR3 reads TGTGCCAGCAGCACAGGGGTATCAGATACGCAGTATTTT.